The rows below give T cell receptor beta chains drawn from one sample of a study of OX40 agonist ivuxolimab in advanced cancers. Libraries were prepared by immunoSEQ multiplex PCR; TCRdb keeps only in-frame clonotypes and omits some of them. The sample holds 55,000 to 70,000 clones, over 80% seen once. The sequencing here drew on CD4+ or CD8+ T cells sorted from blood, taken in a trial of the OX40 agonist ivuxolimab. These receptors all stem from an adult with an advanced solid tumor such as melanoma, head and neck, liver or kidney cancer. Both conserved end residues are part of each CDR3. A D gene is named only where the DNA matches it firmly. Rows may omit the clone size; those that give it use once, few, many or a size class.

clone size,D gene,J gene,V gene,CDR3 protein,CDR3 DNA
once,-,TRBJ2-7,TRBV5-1,CASKTYEQYF,TGCGCCAGCAAAACCTACGAGCAGTACTTC
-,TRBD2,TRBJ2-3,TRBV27,CASSSHLAGGPDTQYF,TGTGCCAGCAGTTCCCACCTAGCGGGAGGGCCAGATACGCAGTATTTT
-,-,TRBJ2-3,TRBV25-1,CASSEFGQGFSTDTQYF,TGTGCCAGCAGTGAATTTGGGCAGGGATTTAGCACAGATACGCAGTATTTT
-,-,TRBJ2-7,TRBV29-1,CSVRTFEEQYF,TGCAGCGTCCGGACGTTTGAGGAGCAGTACTTC
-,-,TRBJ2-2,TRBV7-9,CASSLEQSAVSGELFF,TGTGCCAGCAGCTTAGAACAGTCTGCGGTTTCCGGGGAGCTGTTTTTT
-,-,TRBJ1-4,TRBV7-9,CASSLGVGTNEKLFF,TGTGCCAGCAGCTTAGGCGTTGGAACTAATGAAAAACTGTTTTTT
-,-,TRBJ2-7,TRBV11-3,CASSLGQSYEQYF,TGTGCCAGCAGCTTGGGGCAGAGCTACGAGCAGTACTTC
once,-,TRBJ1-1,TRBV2,CASYGAGMNTEAFF,TGTGCCAGCTATGGGGCAGGGATGAACACTGAAGCTTTCTTT
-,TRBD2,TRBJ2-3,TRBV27,CASRPGTSGGSTDTQYF,TGTGCCAGCAGGCCCGGGACTAGCGGGGGGAGCACAGATACGCAGTATTTT
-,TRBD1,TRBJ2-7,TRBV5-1,CASSLGTGGIPSSYEQYF,TGCGCCAGCAGCTTGGGGACAGGGGGTATTCCTAGCTCCTACGAGCAGTACTTC
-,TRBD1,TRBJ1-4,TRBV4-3,CASSQSGQGANEKLFF,TGCGCCAGCAGCCAGAGCGGACAGGGAGCTAATGAAAAACTGTTTTTT
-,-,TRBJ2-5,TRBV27,CASRQRLLSGETQYF,TGTGCCAGCAGACAGCGACTTTTGAGCGGGGAGACCCAGTACTTC
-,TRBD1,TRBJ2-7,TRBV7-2,CASSLVGQASYEQYF,TGTGCCAGCAGCTTAGTGGGACAGGCCTCCTACGAGCAGTACTTC
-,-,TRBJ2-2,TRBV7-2,CASSLEGIPTGELFF,TGTGCCAGCAGCTTAGAGGGGATTCCCACCGGGGAGCTGTTTTTT
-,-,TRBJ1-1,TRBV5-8,CASRRARGRSSFNEAFF,TGTGCCAGCAGACGGGCTCGGGGCCGGTCTTCTTTTAATGAAGCTTTCTTT
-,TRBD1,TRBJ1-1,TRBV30,CAFGQGVTEAFF,TGTGCCTTTGGACAGGGAGTGACTGAAGCTTTCTTT
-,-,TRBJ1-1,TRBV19,CASSTTGRNTEAFF,TGTGCCAGTAGTACCACAGGGCGGAACACTGAAGCTTTCTTT
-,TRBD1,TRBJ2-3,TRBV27,CASSLNPGQGWDTQYF,TGTGCCAGCAGTTTAAATCCGGGACAGGGGTGGGATACGCAGTATTTT
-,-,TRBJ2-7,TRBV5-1,CASSLAPGAEQYF,TGCGCCAGCAGCTTGGCTCCAGGTGCAGAGCAGTACTTC
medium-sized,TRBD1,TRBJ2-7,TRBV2,CASSEPTPTGLYF,TGTGCCAGCAGTGAACCGACCCCGACAGGGTTGTACTTC
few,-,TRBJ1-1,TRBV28,CASSPRNTEAFF,TGTGCCAGCAGCCCTCGGAACACTGAAGCTTTCTTT
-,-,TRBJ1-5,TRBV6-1,CASSEVGLSNQPQHF,TGTGCCAGCAGTGAAGTGGGCCTTAGCAATCAGCCCCAGCATTTT
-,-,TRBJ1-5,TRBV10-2,CASSEGAPGHQPQHF,TGCGCCAGCAGTGAAGGGGCGCCCGGCCATCAGCCCCAGCATTTT
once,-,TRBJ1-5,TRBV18,CASSPSGPKNNQPQHF,TGTGCCAGCTCACCATCAGGACCAAAGAACAATCAGCCCCAGCATTTT
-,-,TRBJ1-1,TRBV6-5,CASSYRPQVTEAFF,TGTGCCAGCAGTTACCGACCCCAGGTTACTGAAGCTTTCTTT
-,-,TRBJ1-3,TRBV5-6,CASRFKPAGNTIYF,TGTGCCAGCAGGTTCAAACCGGCAGGAAACACCATATATTTT
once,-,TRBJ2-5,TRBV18,CASSHQETQYF,TGTGCCAGCTCGCACCAAGAGACCCAGTACTTC
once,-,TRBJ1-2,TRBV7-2,CASSSGSNYGYTF,TGTGCCAGCAGTTCTGGATCTAACTATGGCTACACCTTC
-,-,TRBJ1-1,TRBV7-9,CASRLEGRTEAFF,TGTGCCAGCAGACTAGAAGGGCGTACTGAAGCTTTCTTT
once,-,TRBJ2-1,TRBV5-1,CASSLSLDSSSYNEQFF,TGCGCCAGCAGCTTGTCATTAGACTCCTCCTCCTACAATGAGCAGTTCTTC
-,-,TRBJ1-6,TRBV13,CASSPQGGSYNSPLHF,TGTGCCAGCAGCCCCCAAGGGGGGTCGTATAATTCACCCCTCCACTTT
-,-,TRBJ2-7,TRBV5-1,CASSLAGQAPYEQYF,TGCGCCAGCAGCTTAGCGGGACAGGCCCCCTACGAGCAGTACTTC
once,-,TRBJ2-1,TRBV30,CAWTFNRGESYNEQFF,TGTGCCTGGACCTTTAATAGGGGAGAATCTTACAATGAGCAGTTCTTC
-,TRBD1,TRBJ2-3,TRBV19,CASSMRQGADTQYF,TGTGCCAGTAGTATGAGACAGGGAGCAGATACGCAGTATTTT
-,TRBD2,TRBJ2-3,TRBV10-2,CASSASGITDTQYF,TGCGCCAGCTCCGCTAGCGGCATCACAGATACGCAGTATTTT
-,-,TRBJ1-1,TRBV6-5,CASSREGGNTEAFF,TGTGCCAGCAGTCGCGAAGGGGGTAACACTGAAGCTTTCTTT
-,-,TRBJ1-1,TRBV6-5,CASSYGQPNTEAFF,TGTGCCAGCAGTTACGGACAACCAAACACTGAAGCTTTCTTT
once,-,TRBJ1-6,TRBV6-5,CASSSGPYSPLHF,TGTGCCAGCAGCTCTGGACCCTATTCACCCCTCCACTTT
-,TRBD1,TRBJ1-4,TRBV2,CASSEVSGGSEKLFF,TGTGCCAGCAGTGAAGTATCAGGGGGAAGTGAAAAACTGTTTTTT
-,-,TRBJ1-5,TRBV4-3,CASSQSYVQPQHF,TGCGCCAGCAGCCAAAGTTATGTTCAGCCCCAGCATTTT
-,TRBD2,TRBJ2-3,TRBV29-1,CSVPRTSGGGSTDTQYF,TGCAGCGTTCCTAGGACTAGCGGGGGAGGTAGCACAGATACGCAGTATTTT
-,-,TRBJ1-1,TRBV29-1,CSVEGGNTEAFF,TGCAGCGTTGAGGGTGGAAACACTGAAGCTTTCTTT
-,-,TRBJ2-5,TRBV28,CASSVQETQYF,TGTGCCAGCTCGGTACAAGAGACCCAGTACTTC
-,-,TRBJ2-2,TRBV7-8,CASSLAKTTLTGELFF,TGTGCCAGCAGCTTAGCCAAGACGACTTTGACCGGGGAGCTGTTTTTT
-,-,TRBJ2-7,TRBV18,CASSPPQVDEQYF,TGTGCCAGCTCACCACCACAGGTCGACGAGCAGTACTTC
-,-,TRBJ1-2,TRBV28,CASSLSGVGGYTF,TGTGCCAGCAGTTTGAGTGGGGTTGGTGGCTACACCTTC
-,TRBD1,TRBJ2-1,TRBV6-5,CASSYSTRGLNEQFF,TGTGCCAGCAGTTACTCGACAAGGGGGCTCAATGAGCAGTTCTTC
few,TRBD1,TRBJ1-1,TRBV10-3,CAITLGQGTEAFF,TGTGCCATCACCTTAGGACAGGGAACTGAAGCTTTCTTT
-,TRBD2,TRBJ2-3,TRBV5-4,CASSSPGLAGGPTDTQYF,TGTGCCAGCAGCTCGCCGGGACTAGCGGGGGGGCCCACAGATACGCAGTATTTT
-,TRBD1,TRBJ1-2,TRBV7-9,CASSLVDRGNYGYTF,TGTGCCAGCAGCTTAGTCGACAGGGGTAACTATGGCTACACCTTC
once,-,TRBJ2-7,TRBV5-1,CASSWDSYEQYF,TGCGCCAGCAGCTGGGACTCCTACGAGCAGTACTTC
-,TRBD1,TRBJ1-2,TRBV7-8,CASSYPRGQGGGYTF,TGTGCCAGCAGTTACCCCCGGGGACAGGGCGGTGGCTACACCTTC
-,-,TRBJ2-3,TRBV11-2,CASSLGGIDTQYF,TGTGCCAGCAGCTTAGGGGGGATAGATACGCAGTATTTT
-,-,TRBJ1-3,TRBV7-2,CASSPNRAGNTIYF,TGTGCCAGCAGTCCCAACAGGGCTGGAAACACCATATATTTT
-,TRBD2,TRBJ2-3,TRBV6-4,CASSDSSGGADTQYF,TGTGCCAGCAGTGACTCTAGCGGGGGGGCAGATACGCAGTATTTT
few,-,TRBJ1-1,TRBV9,CASTQSGGVNTEAFF,TGTGCCAGCACCCAAAGCGGGGGCGTGAACACTGAAGCTTTCTTT
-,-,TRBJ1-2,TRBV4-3,CASSQDGGGAGYTF,TGCGCCAGCAGCCAAGATGGGGGGGGCGCTGGCTACACCTTC
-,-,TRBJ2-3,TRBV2,CASSMDTDTQYF,TGTGCCAGCAGTATGGACACAGATACGCAGTATTTT
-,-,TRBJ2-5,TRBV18,CASSPQWSDQETQYF,TGTGCCAGCTCACCTCAGTGGAGTGATCAAGAGACCCAGTACTTC